The 16 T cell receptor beta chains in this list originate from one sample, sequenced in a study of T-cell reconstitution after alpha-beta-depleted transplantation in children. It was with unique molecular identifiers that the TCRbeta library was prepared. TCRdb passed the PCR reads through MiXCR, listing each CDR3 protein once. The table lists 200,000 to 300,000 distinct CDR3 sequences, 8.2% of them singletons. Material: PBMCs, mostly from graft donor cells, obtained 180 days after TCRalphabeta/CD19-depleted stem cell transplant. The receptors originated from a male patient between 10 and 17 years old who had a stem cell transplant for acute lymphoblastic leukemia, so the T cells may come from the graft donor.

V is TRBV5-1 and J is TRBJ2-5; 7 bases are shared with TRBD2. Germline CDR1 reads SGHRS; CDR2 reads YFSETQ. J was trimmed by 7 bases and V by 0 bases; bases with no gene match: 3. This CDR3 has 13 residues. CDR3 DNA: TGCGCCAGCAGCTTGGTCGGGGAGGGGACCCAGTACTTC. Its protein is CASSLVGEGTQYF.

Many counts were recorded for this clonotype. V usage is TRBV27 and J usage is TRBJ2-3, with 9 nucleotides matching TRBD2. The germline V gene encodes CDR1 MNHEY and CDR2 SMNVEV (reference sequence). This CDR3 region has 14 residues. Unmatched junction bases numbered 6, after V lost 8 bases and J lost 3 bases. CDR3 in amino acids: CASGPGLATDTQYF. Written as DNA, the CDR3 is TGTGCCAGCGGTCCGGGACTAGCTACAGATACGCAGTATTTT.

The sample holds many counts of this clonotype. The V call is TRBV20-1, the J call TRBJ2-3; the D call may be TRBD1 or TRBD2 (7 bases each). The CDR3 sequence is 15 residues long. Germline V gives CDR1 DFQATT, CDR2 SNEGSKA (reference sequence). Trimming stripped 6 bases from V and 1 base from J, with 17 bases between. Here the CDR3 DNA reads TGCAGTGCCGCAGGGGGAGGGACTGGCACAGATACGCAGTATTTT. It specifies CSAAGGGTGTDTQYF.

This clonotype was seen many times. This chain links TRBV9 with TRBJ2-2; TRBD1 is a possible D gene (6 bases). Trimming pared 3 bases from V and 8 bases from J, leaving 11 bases between. Germline V gene sequence: CDR1 SGDLS, CDR2 YYNGEE. The length of the CDR3 is 13 residues. This chain's CDR3 is CASSEGGRGELFF. The CDR3 DNA is TGTGCCAGCAGCGAAGGGGGTAGGGGGGAGCTGTTTTTT. The whole variable domain, remainder taken from reference TRBV9 and TRBJ2-2, is DSGVTQTPKHLITATGQRVTLRCSPRSGDLSVYWYQQSLDQGLQFLIQYYNGEERAKGNILERFSAQQFPDLHSELNLSSLELGDSALYFCASSEGGRGELFFGEGSRLTVL.

This clonotype has a count of ten or more. The V and J genes are TRBV20-1 and TRBJ1-2; D is uncertain. The CDR3 loop spans 12 amino acids. The germline V gene has CDR1 DFQATT and CDR2 SNEGSKA (reference sequence). V was shortened by 3 bases and J by 8 bases, with 13 bases between the two germline ends. The CDR3 protein is CSASEGNEGYTF. The CDR3 DNA reads TGCAGTGCTAGTGAAGGGAATGAGGGCTACACCTTC.

This clonotype was observed many times. This chain uses TRBV5-1 with TRBJ1-5, with 11 bases matching TRBD1. With 3 bases clipped from V and 6 bases from J, the junction kept 5 bases outside the gene matches. CDR3 size: 15 residues. Germline V gives CDR1 SGHRS, CDR2 YFSETQ. CDR3 sequence reads: CASSWGTGGIQPQHF. As DNA, the CDR3 is TGCGCCAGCAGCTGGGGGACAGGGGGTATTCAGCCCCAGCATTTT.

This clonotype was seen at least ten times. The rearrangement uses TRBV27 and TRBJ2-7; 9 positions match TRBD2. This CDR3 contains 15 residues. The V gene's germline CDR1 is MNHEY and CDR2 SMNVEV (reference sequence). Germline trimming cut 3 bases from V and 4 bases from J; bases unmatched to any gene: 7. The CDR3 protein is CASSLREGLNYEQYF. In DNA form, the CDR3 reads TGTGCCAGCAGTTTGCGGGAGGGCCTTAATTACGAGCAGTACTTC.

This clonotype was seen at least ten times. This sequence joins TRBV12-3 or TRBV12-4 and TRBJ2-1; unclear D gene. The CDR3 extends over 11 amino acids. Trimming removed 1 base from V and 8 bases from J, with 3 bases in between. This CDR3 is CASSLGDEQFF. The CDR3 coding sequence is TGTGCCAGCAGTTTAGGAGATGAGCAGTTCTTC.

Many counts were recorded for this clonotype. This chain links TRBV7-2 with TRBJ2-3, with TRBD2 identical over 11 bases. The CDR3 is 18 residues long. V trimming: 1 base; J trimming: 11 bases; junction bases outside the gene matches: 17. Germline CDR1 reads SGHTA; CDR2 reads FQGNSA. CDR3 loop: CASSLVSGGAAASIGQYF. The CDR3 bases are TGTGCCAGCAGCTTAGTTAGCGGGGGGGCCGCCGCTAGTATTGGGCAGTATTTT. The whole variable domain, filled in from reference TRBV7-2 and TRBJ2-3, reads GAGVSQSPSNKVTEKGKDVELRCDPISGHTALYWYRQSLGQGLEFLIYFQGNSAPDKSGLPSDRFSAERTGGSVSTLTIQRTQQEDSAVYLCASSLVSGGAAASIGQYFGPGTRLTVL.

This chain joins TRBV19 and TRBJ2-2, with D possibly matching TRBD1 (5 bases). There are 14 residues in the CDR3. Trimming removed 5 bases at V and 3 bases at J, with 10 bases between. CDR1 LNHDA and CDR2 SQIVND come from the germline V gene (reference sequence). The CDR3 region is CASSVGVYTGELFF. In nucleotides, the CDR3 is TGTGCCAGTAGTGTAGGGGTATACACCGGGGAGCTGTTTTTT.

The table lists this clonotype with a few counts. The V call is TRBV6-1, the J call TRBJ1-1; D is ambiguous. Germline assignment: CDR1 MNHNS and CDR2 SASEGT. Trimming shortened V by 4 bases and J by 1 base, and 13 bases separated the two germline ends. The CDR3 is 15 residues long. The CDR3 nucleotides are TGTGCCAGCAGTGGTCCGAGGGCGGGGAACACTGAAGCTTTCTTT. Its translation is CASSGPRAGNTEAFF.

This clonotype was recorded many times. The V gene is TRBV10-2, the J gene TRBJ2-1; no reliable D call. The CDR3 has 11 residues. The V end lost 5 bases, the J end lost 10 bases, and 9 bases lay between the germline ends. Germline V lookup: CDR1 WSHSY, CDR2 SAAADI. The CDR3 region is CASSLNFEQFF. CDR3 nucleotides: TGCGCCAGCAGTCTCAATTTCGAGCAGTTCTTC.

This clonotype showed up many times. The V and J genes are TRBV11-2 and TRBJ2-1; D is possibly TRBD1 (6 bases). V was clipped by 4 bases and J by 14 bases, with 12 bases between them. CDR1 and CDR2 from the germline V gene are SGHAT and FQNNGV. This CDR3 is 11 amino acids long. The DNA of the CDR3 is TGTGCCAGCAGCTCCGGGACAAGGGAGTTCTTC. Amino acids: CASSSGTREFF.

This clonotype was observed many times. One junction end does not reproduce the germline sequence, and a read error may be involved. The chain links TRBV11-3 to TRBJ2-1; 9 bases match TRBD1. The CDR3 runs to 13 residues. Germline V CDR1 and CDR2: SGHNT, YENEEA. The CDR3 nucleotides are TGTGCCAGCAGCTCCGGACAGGGGAATGTGCAGTTCTTC. Translated, it gives CASSSGQGNVQFF.

In its sample, this clonotype was seen many times. The chain uses TRBV28 and TRBJ1-5; D is unclear. Germline CDR1 reads MDHEN; CDR2 reads SYDVKM. The CDR3 runs 12 residues. The ends were cut back, 2 bases at V and 6 bases at J, with 5 bases in the middle. The CDR3 loop is CASSLSSQPQHF. CDR3 bases: TGTGCCAGCAGTTTAAGTAGTCAGCCCCAGCATTTT.

In this sample, this clonotype turned up many times. J is TRBJ2-3 and V is TRBV6-2 or TRBV6-3; TRBD2 aligns across 10 bases. Germline CDR1 reads MNHEY; CDR2 reads SVGEGT. The CDR3 contains 14 residues. Germline trimming cut 6 bases from V and 2 bases from J; bases unmatched to any gene: 2. The CDR3 DNA is TGTGCCAGCAGGACTAGCGGGTCCACAGATACGCAGTATTTT. It codes for CASRTSGSTDTQYF.